The 5 T cell receptor beta chains below were found in one sample sequenced in a study of CD4 T cells in relation to SARS-CoV-2 and coronaviruses. The unexposed donors gave CD4+ T cells in about 2011-2019, prior to COVID-19. After 10 to 11 days of culture, CD4+ T cells were isolated. Repertoires were generated with immunoSEQ multiplex PCR, while TCRdb's copy carries only in-frame clones and drops some. The table has around 20,000 clones, 60% to 80% seen once. These TCRs are of unknown antigen specificity. The material sequenced was CD4+ T cells from PBMCs, cultured in vitro. The origin of the receptors is a human donor in good health.

The count of this clone is one. The chain recombines TRBV30 with TRBJ2-1; 13 nucleotides agree with TRBD2. Per the germline V gene, CDR1 is GTSNPN and CDR2 is SVGIG (reference sequence). The length of the CDR3 is 15 residues. J was trimmed by 2 bases and V by 5 bases; bases with no gene match: 3. The CDR3 sequence is CAWSGLAGTYNEQFF. As DNA, the CDR3 is TGTGCCTGGTCGGGACTAGCGGGAACCTACAATGAGCAGTTCTTC. The full variable domain, with the rest looked up from reference TRBV30 and TRBJ2-1, is SQTIHQWPATLVQPVGSPLSLECTVEGTSNPNLYWYRQAAGRGLQLLFYSVGIGQISSEVPQNLSASRPQDRQFILSSKKLLLSDSGFYLCAWSGLAGTYNEQFFGPGTRLTVL.

The V gene is TRBV7-2, the J gene TRBJ1-3; D possibly corresponds to TRBD1 (6 bases). Trimming shortened V by 5 bases and J by 2 bases, and 10 bases separated the two germline ends. CDR1 and CDR2 from the germline V gene are SGHTA and FQGNSA. The CDR3 length is 14 residues. Here the CDR3 reads CASSKGGPGNTIYF. The CDR3 coding sequence is TGTGCCAGCAGCAAAGGGGGGCCTGGAAACACCATATATTTT.

The chain joins TRBV5-6 to TRBJ1-2; D is uncertain. V was shortened by 1 base and J by 2 bases, with 6 bases between the two germline ends. This CDR3 comprises 13 residues. Looked up from germline, CDR1 is SGHDT and CDR2 is YYEEEE. The CDR3: CASSLRENYGYTF. In DNA form, the CDR3 reads TGTGCCAGCAGCTTGAGGGAGAACTATGGCTACACCTTC.

The rearrangement joins TRBV28 to TRBJ2-2; 8 nucleotides line up with TRBD2. Germline V gives CDR1 MDHEN, CDR2 SYDVKM. With V trimmed by 7 bases and J by 3 bases, 4 bases remained unmatched. The CDR3 has 14 residues. The CDR3 protein is CASIRGGYTGELFF. The DNA of the CDR3 is TGTGCCAGCATCCGGGGGGGATACACCGGGGAGCTGTTTTTT.

The chain is built from TRBV5-6 and TRBJ1-2, with 8 bases fitting TRBD1. Germline values: CDR1 SGHDT, CDR2 YYEEEE. The CDR3 has 13 amino acids. The junction had 7 bases not matched to a gene; V was cut back by 3 bases and J by 9 bases. CDR3 nucleotides: TGTGCCAGCAGCTCTTCGGACAGGGCGAGCTACACCTTC. This sequence encodes CASSSSDRASYTF.